A single sample gave rise to the 20 T cell receptor beta chains below, sequenced in a study of T cells in Graves' hyperthyroidism and ophthalmopathy. What was amplified from RNA transcripts were TCR beta CDR3 regions. The TCR CDR3 was amplified in a first-round RT-PCR using the HTBI primer set. MiXCR was run by TCRdb on the multiplex PCR reads, yielding one entry per CDR3 protein. The table lists 600,000 to 800,000 distinct CDR3 sequences, roughly 32% of them singletons. The sequencing input was blood. The receptors shown here come from a woman aged 40 to 50 with Graves' hyperthyroidism.

CDR3 coding DNA: TGTGCCAGTGAACCGGGAAGGGGGCGACTCTATGGCTACACCTTC. It yields the protein CASEPGRGRLYGYTF. The genes are TRBV19 and TRBJ1-2, with TRBD1 matching 7 bases. V trimming: 8 bases; J trimming: 4 bases; junction bases outside the gene matches: 13. CDR1 and CDR2 from the germline V gene are LNHDA and SQIVND (reference sequence). There are 15 residues in the CDR3.

This clonotype came up a few times. V and J are TRBV7-2 and TRBJ1-5; 9 bases map to TRBD1. V lost 5 bases, J lost 9 bases, and 8 bases stayed unmatched. The CDR3 length is 14 residues. Germline lookup yields CDR1 SGHTA and CDR2 FQGNSA. CDR3 DNA sequence: TGTGCCAGCAGCCAAACAGGGGGCGCCGGGCCCCAGCATTTT. Translating gives CASSQTGGAGPQHF.

This clonotype has just a few counts. The J gene is TRBJ1-5, the V gene TRBV6-2 or TRBV6-3; no clear D gene. The CDR3 has 13 amino acids. Per germline, CDR1 MNHEY and CDR2 SVGEGT. V was trimmed by 2 bases and J by 8 bases, leaving 10 bases between them. The CDR3 nucleotides are TGTGCCAGCAGTTACGGTGGTGCTGAGCCCCAGCATTTT. Its translation is CASSYGGAEPQHF.

This clonotype was seen at least ten times. The chain couples TRBV5-6 to TRBJ2-6; D perhaps matches TRBD1 (6 bases). The CDR3 spans 17 residues. Germline V CDR1 and CDR2: SGHDT, YYEEEE. The germline V and J ends were trimmed by 4 bases and 1 base, with 15 bases remaining between them. CDR3 in DNA: TGTGCCAGCAGCAAACAGGGCAAGGCTTCTGGGGCCAACGTCCTGACTTTC. Translation gives CASSKQGKASGANVLTF.

To note about this clonotype: A read error may account for a junction end that differs from germline. V and J are TRBV6-5 and TRBJ2-2, with D possibly matching TRBD1 (6 bases). Per germline, CDR1 MNHEY and CDR2 SVGAGI. CDR3 length equals 16 residues. This CDR3 reads CASSYSVGANTGELSF. Written as DNA, the CDR3 is TGTGCCAGCAGTTACTCGGTGGGGGCGAACACCGGGGAGCTGTCTTTT.

This chain joins TRBV10-3 and TRBJ1-1, with unresolved D. In germline, CDR1 is ENHRY, CDR2 SYGVKD. The CDR3 totals 12 residues. Trimming removed 4 bases at V and 4 bases at J, with 7 bases between. The CDR3 sequence: CAISGGSTEAFF. The CDR3 DNA follows: TGTGCCATCAGTGGGGGATCCACTGAAGCTTTCTTT.

Regarding this clonotype: It may be a read error: a sequence one base away is much more abundant. The chain uses TRBV5-8 and TRBJ2-7, with unresolved D. From germline, CDR1 is SGHTS and CDR2 YDEGEE. The CDR3 runs 13 residues. This chain's CDR3 is CASTWDRTYVQYF. The CDR3 DNA sequence: TGTGCCAGCACCTGGGATCGCACCTACGTGCAGTACTTC.

This clonotype has a handful of counts. This chain joins TRBV2 and TRBJ2-7; TRBD1 might be the D (6 bases). TRBJ2-1 matches the DNA end more closely, so the J call is doubtful. CDR1 is SNHLY, CDR2 FYNNEI, per germline. This CDR3 region has 17 residues. CDR3 sequence (DNA): TGTGCCAGCAGTGAGTTAGATTCGGCAGGGGTGAACAATGAGCAGTTCTTC. Protein product: CASSELDSAGVNNEQFF.

This chain links TRBV25-1 with TRBJ1-2, with a possible D match to TRBD1 (6 bases). The CDR3 consists of 15 residues. Germline V gene lookup returns CDR1 MGHDK and CDR2 SYGVNS. Trimming shortened V by 1 base and J by 2 bases, and 11 bases separated the two germline ends. CDR3 sequence: CASSESVTGNYGYTF. CDR3 nucleotides: TGTGCCAGCAGTGAATCGGTCACAGGGAACTATGGCTACACCTTC.

This clonotype was observed a handful of times. The chain has TRBV6-2 or TRBV6-3 and TRBJ1-5; no definite D call. Germline V gene sequence: CDR1 MNHEY, CDR2 SVGEGT. The CDR3 is 13 residues long. Trimming removed 7 bases from V and 2 bases from J, with 9 bases in between. DNA of the CDR3: TGTGCCAGCACGGAACGTCGCAATCAGCCCCAGCATTTT. This encodes CASTERRNQPQHF.

This clonotype was observed at least ten times. The chain employs TRBV19 and TRBJ1-2; possibly TRBD1 for D (6 bases). Germline V gene data show CDR1 as LNHDA and CDR2 as SQIVND (reference sequence). V was cut by 9 bases and J by 6 bases, with 17 bases left in between. CDR3 length equals 13 residues. The CDR3: CASRGVRSHGYTF. The DNA of the CDR3 is TGTGCCAGCAGGGGTGTAAGGTCCCATGGCTACACCTTC.

The rearrangement joins TRBV12-3 or TRBV12-4 to TRBJ2-5; 10 nucleotides align to TRBD1. V lost 3 bases, J lost 1 base, and 5 bases stayed unmatched. The CDR3 totals 16 residues. CDR3 nucleotides: TGTGCCAGCAGTTTTGGGGACAGGGGTCGCCAAGAGACCCAGTACTTC. As protein: CASSFGDRGRQETQYF.

This clonotype occurred many times. This chain links TRBV2 with TRBJ1-6; D remains ambiguous. Germline values: CDR1 SNHLY, CDR2 FYNNEI. V was pared by 5 bases and J by 0 bases, with 8 bases between. The CDR3 runs 15 residues. This CDR3 reads CASSQKSSYNSPLHF. The CDR3 DNA is TGTGCCAGCAGTCAGAAGAGCTCCTATAATTCACCCCTCCACTTT.

This clonotype was found many times. The chain carries TRBV7-9 and TRBJ2-7, with 7 bases aligning to TRBD1. In germline, CDR1 is SEHNR, CDR2 FQNEAQ (reference sequence). After removal of 5 bases from V and 0 bases from J, the junction contained 4 bases not matched to a gene. CDR3 length: 14 residues. CDR3 region: CASSHRDSSYEQYF. Here the CDR3 DNA reads TGTGCCAGCAGCCACCGGGACAGCTCCTACGAGCAGTACTTC.

In regard to this clonotype: At one end, the junction sequence differs from germline, possibly due to a read error. The chain combines TRBV7-2 with TRBJ2-7; 9 nucleotides line up with TRBD1. The CDR3 runs to 12 residues. CDR1 and CDR2 from the germline V gene are SGHTA and FQGNSA. The DNA for the CDR3 is TGTGCCAGCAGCTTGGGGGGACAGGGTCCCACCTTC. Its translation is CASSLGGQGPTF.

The CDR3 DNA reads as TGTGCCAGCTCCCGATCCGGGTCCCGCGAGCAGTACTTC. This encodes CASSRSGSREQYF. The chain links TRBV18 to TRBJ2-7; D is unclear. The germline gives CDR1 KGHSH, CDR2 LQKENI. The V end lost 6 bases, the J end lost 6 bases, and 15 bases lay between the germline ends. The CDR3 contains 13 residues.

The table lists this clonotype with a count of one. The chain links TRBV20-1 to TRBJ1-5; D unclear. CDR1 DFQATT and CDR2 SNEGSKA come from the germline V gene (reference sequence). This CDR3 is built from 14 residues. Trimming pared 1 base from V and 7 bases from J, leaving 14 bases between. The CDR3 here is CSARALPFGQPQHF. CDR3 coding DNA: TGCAGTGCTAGAGCCCTTCCTTTCGGGCAGCCCCAGCATTTT.

The CDR3 DNA reads as TGTGCCAGCACCGCCGGGGGGGGCTTCCAAGAGACCCAGTACTTC. It yields the protein CASTAGGGFQETQYF. The chain carries TRBV9 and TRBJ2-5; 8 bases map to TRBD2. Trimming cost V 6 bases and J 1 base; bases outside gene matches: 8. Germline V lookup: CDR1 SGDLS, CDR2 YYNGEE. The CDR3 consists of 15 residues.

J is TRBJ1-1 and V is TRBV7-7, with a possible D match to TRBD1 (5 bases). Germline V gene sequence: CDR1 SSHAT, CDR2 FNYEAQ (reference sequence). This CDR3 has 13 amino acids. This CDR3 is CARAAEGDTEAFF. CDR3 nucleotide sequence: TGTGCTAGGGCAGCGGAAGGGGACACTGAAGCTTTCTTT.

This clonotype was found many times. The V call is TRBV29-1, the J call TRBJ2-7, with 9 nucleotides matching TRBD1. The V segment lost 3 bases and the J segment 5 bases; nucleotides outside the gene matches: 5. This CDR3 contains 13 residues. Per germline, CDR1 SQVTM and CDR2 ANQGSEA. CDR3 coding DNA: TGCAGCGTTGACCTGACAGGGGGTAACGAGCAGTACTTC. Protein: CSVDLTGGNEQYF.